This TCR beta chain was found in a study of T-cell memory formation after mild COVID-19. Study results and caveats: CD4+ clones that contracted lay mainly in CM and EM; CD8+ ones lay in EMRA. Clones that got smaller from day 15 to 85 had even CD4/CD8, while clones growing later tipped toward CD4+. Proof of SARS-CoV-2 specificity was absent for the second-wave clones that crested on day 37.

V lost 4 bases, J lost 1 base, and 14 bases lay in between. CDR3 length: 16 residues. Germline-derived CDR1 and CDR2 are MNHEY and SVGAGI. The 5'RACE method, run with constant-segment primers, produced TCR alpha and TCR beta cDNA libraries (carrying sample barcodes and UMIs). TCRdb reprocessed the 5' RACE reads with MiXCR, giving one entry per CDR3 protein. The table lists around 300,000 distinct CDR3 sequences, approximately 12% of them singletons. A word on this clonotype: Its antigen is currently unknown.

The source is a man aged 18 to 29 who had mild COVID-19 (a few samples of this study predate the infection). Cell type and time point are not known. Sequenced material: PBMCs or a T cell subset sorted from them (not recorded which). J is TRBJ2-4 and V is TRBV6-5; possibly TRBD1 for D (5 bases). The CDR3 DNA sequence: TGTGCCAGCAGTTTAGGGGCGACTGGTGCCAAAAACATTCAGTACTTC. The encoded protein is CASSLGATGAKNIQYF.